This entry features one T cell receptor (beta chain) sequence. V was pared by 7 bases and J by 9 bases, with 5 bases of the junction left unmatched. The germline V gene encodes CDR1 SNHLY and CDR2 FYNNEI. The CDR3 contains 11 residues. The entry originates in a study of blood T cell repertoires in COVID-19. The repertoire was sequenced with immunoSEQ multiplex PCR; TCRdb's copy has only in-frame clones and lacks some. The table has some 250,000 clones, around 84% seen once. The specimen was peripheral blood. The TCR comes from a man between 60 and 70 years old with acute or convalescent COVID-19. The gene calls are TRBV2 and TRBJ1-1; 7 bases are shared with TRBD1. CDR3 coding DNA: TGTGCCAGCACGACAGGGTATAAAGCTTTCTTT. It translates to CASTTGYKAFF.